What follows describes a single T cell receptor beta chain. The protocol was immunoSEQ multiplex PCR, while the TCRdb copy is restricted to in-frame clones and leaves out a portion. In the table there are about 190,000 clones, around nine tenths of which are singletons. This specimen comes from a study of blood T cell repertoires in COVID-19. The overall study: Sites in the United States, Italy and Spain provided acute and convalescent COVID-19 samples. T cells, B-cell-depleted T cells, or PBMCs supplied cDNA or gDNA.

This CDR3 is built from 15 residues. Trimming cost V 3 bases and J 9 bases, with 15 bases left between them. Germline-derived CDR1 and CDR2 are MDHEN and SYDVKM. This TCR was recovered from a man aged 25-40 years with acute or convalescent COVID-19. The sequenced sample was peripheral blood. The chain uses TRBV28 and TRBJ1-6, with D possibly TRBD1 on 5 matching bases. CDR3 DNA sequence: TGTGCCAGCAGTTTTTATCCAGGGAACAGTTCACCCCTCCACTTT. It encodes CASSFYPGNSSPLHF.